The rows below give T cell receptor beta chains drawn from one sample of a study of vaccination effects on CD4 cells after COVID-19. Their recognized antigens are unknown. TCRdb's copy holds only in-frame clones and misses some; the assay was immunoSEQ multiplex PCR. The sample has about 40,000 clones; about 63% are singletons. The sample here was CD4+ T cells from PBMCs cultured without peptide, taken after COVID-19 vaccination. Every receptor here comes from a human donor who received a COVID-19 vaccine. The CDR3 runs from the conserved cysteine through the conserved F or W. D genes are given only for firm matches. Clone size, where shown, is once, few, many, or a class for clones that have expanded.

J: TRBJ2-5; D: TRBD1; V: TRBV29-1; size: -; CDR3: CSVEGPGTGRGETQYF; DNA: TGCAGCGTTGAAGGTCCCGGGACAGGGAGGGGAGAGACCCAGTACTTC
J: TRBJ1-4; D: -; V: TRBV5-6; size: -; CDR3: CASSLGTRARKEKLFF; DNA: TGTGCCAGCAGCCTGGGGACGAGGGCCCGGAAGGAAAAACTGTTTTTT
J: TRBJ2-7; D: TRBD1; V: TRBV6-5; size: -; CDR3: CASSSRTGFYEQYF; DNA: TGTGCCAGCAGTTCCCGGACAGGGTTCTACGAGCAGTACTTC
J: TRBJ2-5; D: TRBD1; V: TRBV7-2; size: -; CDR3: CASEDRPYGTQYF; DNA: TGTGCCAGTGAGGACAGGCCGTATGGGACCCAGTACTTC
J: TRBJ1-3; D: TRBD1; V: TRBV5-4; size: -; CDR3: CASSPGTGSGNTIYF; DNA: TGTGCCAGCAGCCCCGGGACAGGGTCTGGAAACACCATATATTTT
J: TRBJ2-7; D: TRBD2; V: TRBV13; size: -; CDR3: CASSSKLAWIAGGPWSYEQYF; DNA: TGTGCCAGCAGCTCAAAACTGGCGTGGATAGCGGGGGGGCCTTGGTCCTACGAGCAGTACTTC
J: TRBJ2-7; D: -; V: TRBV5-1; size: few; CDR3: CASSLDPAYEQYF; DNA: TGCGCCAGCAGCTTGGACCCGGCCTACGAGCAGTACTTC
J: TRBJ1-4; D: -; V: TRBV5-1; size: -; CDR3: CASSPGAGTQNEKLFF; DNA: TGCGCCAGCAGCCCGGGCGCCGGGACACAAAATGAAAAACTGTTTTTT
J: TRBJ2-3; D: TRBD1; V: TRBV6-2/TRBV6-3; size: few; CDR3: CASSEDRVKDTQYF; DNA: TGTGCCAGCAGTGAGGACAGGGTGAAAGATACGCAGTATTTT
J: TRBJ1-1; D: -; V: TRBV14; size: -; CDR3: CASSQEKWRGNTEAFF; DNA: TGTGCCAGCAGCCAAGAAAAATGGCGGGGGAACACTGAAGCTTTCTTT
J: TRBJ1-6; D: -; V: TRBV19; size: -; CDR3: CASRREGSSYNSPLHF; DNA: TGTGCCAGTAGAAGAGAGGGGAGCTCCTATAATTCACCCCTCCACTTT
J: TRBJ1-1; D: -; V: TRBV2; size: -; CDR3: CASSVGEVLGAFF; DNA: TGTGCCAGCAGTGTAGGGGAAGTGTTGGGAGCTTTCTTT
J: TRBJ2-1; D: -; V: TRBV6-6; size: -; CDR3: CASSYDRYNEQFF; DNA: TGTGCCAGCAGTTACGACAGGTACAATGAGCAGTTCTTC
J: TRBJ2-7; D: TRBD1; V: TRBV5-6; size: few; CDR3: CASSTGTGSYEQYF; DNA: TGTGCCAGCAGCACCGGGACAGGCTCCTACGAGCAGTACTTC
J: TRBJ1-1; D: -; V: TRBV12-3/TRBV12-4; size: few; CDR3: CASSLSREAFF; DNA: TGTGCCAGCAGTTTATCCAGGGAAGCTTTCTTT
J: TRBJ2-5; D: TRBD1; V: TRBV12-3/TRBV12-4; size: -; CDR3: CATTQGNGETQYF; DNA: TGTGCCACAACACAGGGGAACGGGGAGACCCAGTACTTC
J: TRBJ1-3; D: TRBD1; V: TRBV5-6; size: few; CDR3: CASSRTGGTTIYF; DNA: TGTGCCAGCAGCCGGACAGGGGGAACCACCATATATTTT
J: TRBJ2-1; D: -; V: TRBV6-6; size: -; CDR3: CASTRAGDYNEQFF; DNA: TGTGCCAGCACTAGGGCCGGGGATTACAATGAGCAGTTCTTC
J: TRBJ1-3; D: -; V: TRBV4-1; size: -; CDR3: CASKGGGPSGNTIYF; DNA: TGCGCCAGCAAAGGGGGGGGTCCCTCTGGAAACACCATATATTTT
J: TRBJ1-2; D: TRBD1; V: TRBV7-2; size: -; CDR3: CASSSNRGNYGYTF; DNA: TGTGCCAGCAGCTCGAACAGGGGTAACTATGGCTACACCTTC
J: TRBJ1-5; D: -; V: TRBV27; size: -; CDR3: CASSLGRVGNQPQHF; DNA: TGTGCCAGCAGTCTAGGTCGGGTTGGGAATCAGCCCCAGCATTTT
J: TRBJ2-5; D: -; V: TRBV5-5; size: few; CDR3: CASSLHPQETQYF; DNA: TGTGCCAGCAGCTTGCACCCACAAGAGACCCAGTACTTC
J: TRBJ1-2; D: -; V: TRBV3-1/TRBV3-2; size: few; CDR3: CASSHTGGYTF; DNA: TGTGCCAGCAGCCACACAGGTGGCTACACCTTC
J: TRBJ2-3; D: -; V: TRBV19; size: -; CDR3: CASSTGDWRTDTQYF; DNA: TGTGCCAGTAGTACCGGGGACTGGCGCACAGATACGCAGTATTTT
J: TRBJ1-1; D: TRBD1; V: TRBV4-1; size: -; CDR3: CASSQYYRGLVAFF; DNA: TGCGCCAGCAGCCAGTATTACAGGGGGCTGGTCGCTTTCTTT
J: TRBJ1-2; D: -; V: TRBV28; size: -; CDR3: CASSSPTGGQRGYTF; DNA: TGTGCCAGCAGTTCACCCACCGGGGGCCAGAGGGGCTACACCTTC
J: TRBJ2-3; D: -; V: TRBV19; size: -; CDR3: CASSGLYGDTQYF; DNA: TGTGCCAGTAGTGGGCTATACGGGGATACGCAGTATTTT
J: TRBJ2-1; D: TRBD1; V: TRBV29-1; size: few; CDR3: CSVEDLQGTGGSYNEQFF; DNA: TGCAGCGTTGAAGATCTTCAGGGAACAGGGGGATCCTACAATGAGCAGTTCTTC
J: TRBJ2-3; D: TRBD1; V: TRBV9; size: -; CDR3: CASSVGQGRTDTQYF; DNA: TGTGCCAGCAGCGTCGGACAGGGGAGGACAGATACGCAGTATTTT
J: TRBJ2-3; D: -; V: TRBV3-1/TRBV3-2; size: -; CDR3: CASSPQFGSSDTQYF; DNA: TGTGCCAGCAGCCCGCAGTTTGGTAGCTCAGATACGCAGTATTTT
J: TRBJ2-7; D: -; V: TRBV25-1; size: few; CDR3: CASSESSYEQYF; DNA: TGTGCCAGCAGTGAATCCTCCTACGAGCAGTACTTC
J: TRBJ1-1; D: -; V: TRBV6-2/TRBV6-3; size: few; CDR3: CASSFPDRTEAFF; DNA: TGTGCCAGCAGTTTTCCAGACAGGACTGAAGCTTTCTTT
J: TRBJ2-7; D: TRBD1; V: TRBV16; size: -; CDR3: CASSLGQGYEQYF; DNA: TGTGCCAGCAGCCTGGGACAGGGTTACGAGCAGTACTTC
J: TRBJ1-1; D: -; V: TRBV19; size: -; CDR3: CAALGVERVAFF; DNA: TGTGCCGCCCTTGGTGTAGAACGAGTGGCTTTCTTT
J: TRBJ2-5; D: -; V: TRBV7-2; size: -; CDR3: CASSKNSGEKETQYF; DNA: TGTGCCAGCAGCAAAAACTCCGGTGAGAAGGAGACCCAGTACTTC
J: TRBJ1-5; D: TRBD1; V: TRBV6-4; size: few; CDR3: CASSLDRNQPQHF; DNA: TGTGCCAGCAGCCTGGACAGGAATCAGCCCCAGCATTTT
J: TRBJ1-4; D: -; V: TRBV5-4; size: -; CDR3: CASSAQGRSEKLFF; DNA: TGTGCCAGCAGCGCGCAGGGGAGGAGTGAAAAACTGTTTTTT
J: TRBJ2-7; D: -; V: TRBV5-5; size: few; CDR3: CASRKGTDYEQYF; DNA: TGTGCCAGCAGAAAAGGGACGGATTACGAGCAGTACTTC
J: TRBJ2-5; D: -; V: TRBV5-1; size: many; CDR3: CASSLGFQETQYF; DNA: TGCGCCAGCAGCTTAGGATTTCAAGAGACCCAGTACTTC
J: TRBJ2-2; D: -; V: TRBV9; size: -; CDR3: CASSVRPNTGELFF; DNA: TGTGCCAGCAGCGTAAGGCCCAACACCGGGGAGCTGTTTTTT
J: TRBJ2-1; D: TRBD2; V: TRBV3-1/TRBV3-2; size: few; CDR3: CASSQDIGSGRGQFF; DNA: TGTGCCAGCAGCCAAGATATTGGGAGCGGGAGGGGGCAGTTCTTC
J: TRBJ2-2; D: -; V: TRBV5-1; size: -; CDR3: CASSLFPTGNTGELFF; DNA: TGCGCCAGCAGCTTGTTTCCGACAGGGAACACCGGGGAGCTGTTTTTT
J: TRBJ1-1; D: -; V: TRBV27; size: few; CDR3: CASGGTQLNTEAFF; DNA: TGTGCCAGCGGGGGGACCCAACTGAACACTGAAGCTTTCTTT
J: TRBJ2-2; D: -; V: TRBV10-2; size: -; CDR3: CASKITLSNTGELFF; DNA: TGCGCCAGCAAAATTACGCTATCGAACACCGGGGAGCTGTTTTTT
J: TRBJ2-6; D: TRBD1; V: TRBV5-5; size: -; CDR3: CASTTGVGSGANVLTF; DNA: TGTGCCAGCACCACAGGGGTTGGTTCTGGGGCCAACGTCCTGACTTTC
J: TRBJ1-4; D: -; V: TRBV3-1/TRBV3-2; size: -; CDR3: CASSRLGEKLFF; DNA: TGTGCCAGCAGCCGGCTGGGGGAAAAACTGTTTTTT
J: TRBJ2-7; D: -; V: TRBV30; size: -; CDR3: CAWSALMGGAEQYF; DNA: TGTGCCTGGAGTGCCCTGATGGGGGGCGCCGAGCAGTACTTC
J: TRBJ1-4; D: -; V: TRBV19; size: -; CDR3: CASRGEKLFF; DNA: TGTGCCAGCCGGGGGGAAAAACTGTTTTTT
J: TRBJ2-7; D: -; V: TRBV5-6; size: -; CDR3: CASSLGPGLKEQYF; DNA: TGTGCCAGCAGCTTGGGGCCTGGCCTTAAAGAGCAGTACTTC